This T cell receptor (beta chain) was observed in a study of cytomegalovirus exposure and HLA in healthy donors. Study as a whole: Membership in the Caucasian-associated ancestry cluster was found for 81% of roughly 360 genotyped donors.

In regard to this clone: Antigen unknown.

The PCR made use of 60 Vbeta and 13 Jbeta primers. Sequencing used immunoSEQ multiplex PCR; TCRdb keeps in-frame clones, though not all of them. The table records 99,000 or so clones, over 75% of them present only once. Whole-study findings and limits: Clonal expansion was found to be greater in HLA-associated TCR beta chains than in equally common others in a later analysis. Prior analysis indicated that the majority of TCR beta V segments exhibited productivity approximately 87% or approximately 30% of the time. A list of approximately 160 TCR beta chains associated with cytomegalovirus was given.

CDR1 and CDR2 (germline): SGHNT, YENEEA. V lost 5 bases and J lost 7; bases outside the gene matches: 3. The CDR3 is 13 amino acids. The sample taken for sequencing was PBMCs. This sequence originates from a man aged 30-40 years in good health and CMV-seropositive. The rearrangement uses TRBV11-3 and TRBJ1-3; TRBD1 matches at 9 bases. CDR3 in amino acids: CASSRGTGNTIYF. DNA for the CDR3: TGTGCCAGCAGCAGGGGGACAGGGAACACCATATATTTT.